These 23 T cell receptor beta chains came from one sample sequenced in a study of molecular identifiers for immune sequencing clone quantification. TCRdb reanalysed the PCR reads using MiXCR and keeps one entry per CDR3 protein. The sample carries approximately 630,000 distinct CDR3 sequences, roughly 23% recorded once. Source material: naive CD8+ T cells from blood, with Jurkat cell RNA spiked in. The sample's subset: FACS-sorted CD8+CD4-CCR7+CD45RA+ naive T cells. These receptors originate from a human donor in good health. Some libraries in this study had Jurkat cell RNA spiked in.

This clonotype was observed at least ten times. The chain carries TRBV11-2 and TRBJ2-3; TRBD2 agrees at 10 bases. Germline loops: CDR1 SGHAT, CDR2 FQNNGV. V lost 4 bases and J lost 1; bases outside the gene matches: 8. The CDR3 extends over 17 amino acids. CDR3 bases: TGTGCCAGCAGCTACCCTTCTCTAGCGGGGGGCACAGATACGCAGTATTTT. This codes for CASSYPSLAGGTDTQYF.

V usage is TRBV12-5 and J usage is TRBJ2-1, with a tentative D call TRBD2 (6 bases). The V and J ends lost 2 bases and 3 bases respectively, with 17 bases between them. Germline V gene lookup returns CDR1 LGHNT and CDR2 FRNRAP. This CDR3 has 17 residues. The CDR3 here is CASGLMGGGGYYNEQFF. CDR3 coding DNA: TGTGCTAGTGGTTTGATGGGAGGAGGAGGGTACTACAATGAGCAGTTCTTC.

V gene TRBV6-5 combines with J gene TRBJ2-1; 7 positions match TRBD2. J gave up 9 bases and V 5 bases, and 4 bases lay outside the gene matches. The germline V gene has CDR1 MNHEY and CDR2 SVGAGI. The CDR3 is 12 amino acids. The CDR3 DNA follows: TGTGCCAGCAGTGGAACTAGCGCTGAGCAGTTCTTC. Protein: CASSGTSAEQFF.

This clonotype was observed a few times. This may come from a read error, since a much larger clone is one base off. V and J are TRBV27 and TRBJ2-3, with D unclear. Germline assignment: CDR1 MNHEY and CDR2 SMNVEV (reference sequence). CDR3 size: 11 residues. The V and J ends lost 7 bases and 2 bases respectively, with 4 bases between them. CDR3: CASKITDTQYF. The CDR3 DNA follows: TGTGCCAGCAAAATCACAGATACGCAGTATTTT.

This clonotype came up many times. This chain connects TRBV5-4 to TRBJ1-1; 8 bases line up with TRBD1. CDR1 is SGHNT and CDR2 is YYREEE in the germline V gene (reference sequence). The V segment lost 4 bases and the J segment 0 bases; nucleotides outside the gene matches: 5. The CDR3 has 15 amino acids. The CDR3 DNA reads as TGTGCCAGCAGCCGACGACAGGGGCTGAACACTGAAGCTTTCTTT. Its translation is CASSRRQGLNTEAFF.

There are many counts of this clonotype. The rearrangement uses TRBV28 and TRBJ2-1; TRBD2 matches at 10 bases. V shed 9 bases and J 9 bases; nucleotides not matched to a gene: 11. This CDR3 has 14 residues. Germline V gene sequence: CDR1 MDHEN, CDR2 SYDVKM. CDR3 nucleotide sequence: TGTGCCAGTGGCCCGGGACTAGCGTCAGTTGAGCAGTTCTTC. Protein sequence: CASGPGLASVEQFF.

A word on this clonotype: A much larger clonotype is one base distant, so this may be a read error. The CDR3 loop is CASGQGQNSPLHF. The CDR3, as DNA: TGCGCCAGCGGCCAAGGACAGAATTCACCCCTCCACTTT. The V gene is TRBV4-3, the J gene TRBJ1-6, with TRBD1 as a possible D gene (6 bases). This CDR3 contains 13 residues. Germline loops: CDR1 LGHNA, CDR2 YSLEER.

J is TRBJ2-1 and V is TRBV7-3, with 7 bases fitting TRBD2. Germline V lookup: CDR1 SGHTA, CDR2 FQGTGA. The CDR3 has 16 amino acids. Trimming removed 5 bases from V and 2 bases from J; junction bases left unmatched: 9. For the CDR3, the DNA is TGTGCCAGCAGCCCCTTTGGGGGGGGGACCTACAATGAGCAGTTCTTC. It specifies CASSPFGGGTYNEQFF.

This clonotype was found many times. This rearrangement joins TRBV2 to TRBJ2-2; unclear D gene. V lost 4 bases and J lost 4, with 10 bases in between. This CDR3 is built from 14 residues. Germline V gene sequence: CDR1 SNHLY, CDR2 FYNNEI. This CDR3 reads CASSVPGRTGELFF. CDR3 nucleotides: TGTGCCAGCAGTGTTCCCGGGCGCACCGGGGAGCTGTTTTTT.

The chain links TRBV15 to TRBJ1-4; D is unresolved. This CDR3 is 13 amino acids long. The germline gives CDR1 LNHNV, CDR2 YYDKDF (reference sequence). V was trimmed by 7 bases and J by 7 bases, leaving 13 bases between them. The CDR3 is CATKMGSGEKLFF. In nucleotides, the CDR3 is TGTGCCACCAAGATGGGGTCTGGTGAAAAACTGTTTTTT.

This clonotype was seen a handful of times. The chain employs TRBV5-1 and TRBJ2-1; possibly TRBD1 for D (6 bases). Trimming stripped 5 bases from V and 6 bases from J, with 12 bases between. This CDR3 has 13 amino acids. From germline, CDR1 is SGHRS and CDR2 YFSETQ. The CDR3 here is CASRDSLGNEQFF. CDR3 DNA: TGCGCCAGCAGGGACAGTCTCGGCAATGAGCAGTTCTTC.

The gene calls are TRBV24-1 and TRBJ2-2, with 11 nucleotides matching TRBD1. With V trimmed by 4 bases and J by 0 bases, 6 bases remained unmatched. Germline lookup yields CDR1 KGHDR and CDR2 SFDVKD. The CDR3 extends over 18 amino acids. CDR3 DNA sequence: TGTGCCACCAGTGACCGACCGGGACAGGGGGCGAACACCGGGGAGCTGTTTTTT. As protein: CATSDRPGQGANTGELFF.

Remarks on this clonotype: A much larger clone differs from this one at a single base, so this may be a read error. This chain's CDR3 is CASSGEWADSPMDTEAFF. Here the CDR3 DNA reads TGTGCCAGCAGCGGCGAGTGGGCAGACAGCCCAATGGACACTGAAGCTTTCTTT. The genes are TRBV12-3 or TRBV12-4 and TRBJ1-1, with D perhaps TRBD1 (5 bases). V was trimmed by 6 bases and J by 3 bases, leaving 26 bases between them. This CDR3 has 18 residues.

This clonotype was recorded many times. V and J are TRBV5-1 and TRBJ2-2, with TRBD2 identical over 14 bases. With 4 bases clipped from V and 7 bases from J, the junction kept 6 bases outside the gene matches. There are 16 residues in the CDR3. Germline-derived CDR1 and CDR2 are SGHRS and YFSETQ. The CDR3 coding sequence is TGCGCCAGCAGCGTGACTAGCGGGAGGGCCAGCGGGGAGCTGTTTTTT. It specifies CASSVTSGRASGELFF.

CDR3 residues: CASSQVGQGVVGELFF. The CDR3 DNA sequence: TGCGCCAGCAGCCAAGTGGGTCAGGGTGTTGTCGGGGAGCTGTTTTTT. V gene TRBV4-1 combines with J gene TRBJ2-2; a possible D gene is TRBD1 (5 bases). The CDR3 loop spans 16 amino acids. The V end was cut by 1 base, the J end by 7 bases, with 16 bases between. Germline assignment: CDR1 MGHRA and CDR2 YSYEKL.

The J gene is TRBJ2-4, the V gene TRBV7-9; 10 bases are a match to TRBD2. Germline values: CDR1 SEHNR, CDR2 FQNEAQ (reference sequence). The CDR3 is 20 residues long. V was clipped by 0 bases and J by 3 bases; unmatched bases: 14. CDR3 sequence reads: CASSLALYTSGTRFKNIQYF. The CDR3 DNA reads as TGTGCCAGCAGCTTAGCGCTTTATACTAGCGGGACTAGATTCAAAAACATTCAGTACTTC.

In this sample, this clonotype turned up many times. The chain recombines TRBV7-2 with TRBJ1-1, with TRBD1 matching 8 bases. The ends lost 9 bases at V and 4 bases at J; junction bases unmatched: 4. The CDR3 has 12 amino acids. Germline CDR1 SGHTA, CDR2 FQGNSA. Here the CDR3 reads CASRTGITEAFF. For the CDR3, the DNA is TGTGCCAGTCGGACAGGGATCACTGAAGCTTTCTTT.

This clonotype has a count of ten or more. J is TRBJ1-1 and V is TRBV30; D might be TRBD1 (5 bases). V lost 3 bases and J lost 2, with 13 bases in between. Germline V gene data show CDR1 as GTSNPN and CDR2 as SVGIG (reference sequence). The CDR3 has 14 residues. CDR3 DNA sequence: TGTGCCTGGAGGTTCCGGGGGTCTAACACTGAAGCTTTCTTT. Protein: CAWRFRGSNTEAFF.

The chain uses TRBV7-9 and TRBJ2-7; the match to TRBD2 covers 15 bases. The germline V gene has CDR1 SEHNR and CDR2 FQNEAQ (reference sequence). The CDR3 extends over 19 amino acids. V trimming: 5 bases; J trimming: 2 bases; junction bases outside the gene matches: 13. CDR3 in amino acids: CASSTPSGTSGGLTYEQYF. The CDR3 DNA sequence: TGTGCCAGCAGCACCCCCTCCGGGACTAGCGGGGGGCTCACCTACGAGCAGTACTTC.

This clonotype was seen only a few times. V is TRBV6-2 or TRBV6-3 and J is TRBJ2-7; 9 bases agree with TRBD1. The junction had 3 bases not matched to a gene; V was cut back by 2 bases and J by 4 bases. Germline V CDR1 and CDR2: MNHEY, SVGEGT. CDR3 length: 14 residues. The CDR3 here is CASSYNDRGYEQYF. DNA for the CDR3: TGTGCCAGCAGTTACAACGACAGGGGGTACGAGCAGTACTTC.

This clonotype was seen just once. It may be a read error: a sequence one base away is much more abundant. The chain employs TRBV20-1 and TRBJ2-7; no definite D call. Germline CDR1 is DFQATT and CDR2 is SNEGSKA (reference sequence). V gave up 0 bases and J gave up 3 bases, with 3 bases separating them. This CDR3 is 11 amino acids long. The CDR3 bases are TGCAGTGCTAGAGATGACTACGAGCAGTACTTC. It encodes CSARDDYEQYF.

Concerning this clonotype itself: A much larger clone differs from this one at a single base, so this may be a read error. This chain connects TRBV20-1 to TRBJ1-2; tentative D call: TRBD1 (5 bases). The CDR3 is 14 residues long. Germline CDR1 DFQATT, CDR2 SNEGSKA (reference sequence). Trimming removed 5 bases from V and 0 bases from J, with 13 bases in between. In DNA form, the CDR3 reads TGCAGTGCTTTGACAGTTACAGCTAACTATGGCTACACCTTC. Translating it yields CSALTVTANYGYTF.

The V gene is TRBV29-1, the J gene TRBJ2-1; 8 bases are shared with TRBD2. Germline CDR1 is SQVTM and CDR2 is ANQGSEA. The J segment lost 1 base and the V segment lost 2 bases, leaving 10 bases of the junction unmatched. The CDR3 has 17 residues. The chain's CDR3 is CSVEMGAGEWSYNEQFF. The DNA for the CDR3 is TGCAGCGTTGAAATGGGAGCGGGAGAATGGTCCTACAATGAGCAGTTCTTC.